These 30 T cell receptor beta chains came from one sample sequenced in a study of CD8+ T cells in alopecia areata. The authors extracted RNA and reverse transcribed it into cDNA as the sequencing template. This table comes from immunoSEQ multiplex PCR, and its TCRdb copy is limited to in-frame clones, with some not included. The data show about 210,000 clones, about 50% seen once. Described treatment: oral pan-JAK inhibitor, 5-10 mg twice daily. The sample in question was CD4+ T cells sorted from blood, obtained at week 4, from a patient treated with tofacitinib. The receptors come from a human donor with alopecia areata.

The CDR3 bases are TGCGCCAGCAGCTCGACTAGCGTCCGCCTCCAAGAGACCCAGTACTTC. As protein: CASSSTSVRLQETQYF. The gene calls are TRBV5-1 and TRBJ2-5, with 8 bases that match TRBD2. V was pared by 3 bases and J by 1 base, with 8 bases of the junction left unmatched. The CDR3 is 16 residues long. Germline V gene lookup returns CDR1 SGHRS and CDR2 YFSETQ.

The J gene is TRBJ1-2, the V gene TRBV29-1; maybe TRBD1 (5 bases). Germline V gives CDR1 SQVTM, CDR2 ANQGSEA. The length of the CDR3 is 12 residues. Between the trimmed V and J ends, which lost 7 bases and 10 bases, there was a span of 19 bases. Written as DNA, the CDR3 is TGCAGCGCCGCGGACCTATCGGGGCACTACACCTTC. It specifies CSAADLSGHYTF.

Only one count was recorded for this clone. The V call is TRBV29-1, the J call TRBJ1-2; TRBD1 might be the D (5 bases). Germline CDR1 reads SQVTM; CDR2 reads ANQGSEA. V lost 5 bases and J lost 1, with 8 bases in between. The CDR3 spans 12 residues. The CDR3 nucleotides read TGCAGCGTTCAGGGTCGTAACTATGGCTACACCTTC. Translated, it gives CSVQGRNYGYTF.

This chain uses TRBV5-6 with TRBJ2-7, with TRBD1 matching 8 bases. CDR3 length: 13 amino acids. Unmatched junction bases numbered 8, after V lost 5 bases and J lost 7 bases. Germline-derived CDR1 and CDR2 are SGHDT and YYEEEE. For the CDR3, the DNA is TGTGCCAGCAGTCGGACAGGGTTGGATGAGCAGTACTTC. Its translation: CASSRTGLDEQYF. The variable domain in full, completed from reference TRBV5-6 and TRBJ2-7, reads DAGVTQSPTHLIKTRGQQVTLRCSPKSGHDTVSWYQQALGQGPQFIFQYYEEEERQRGNFPDRFSGHQFPNYSSELNVNALLLGDSALYLCASSRTGLDEQYFGPGTRLTVT.

This clone has only a few counts. V usage is TRBV29-1 and J usage is TRBJ2-4; possibly TRBD1 or TRBD2 for D (6 bases each). The germline CDR1 and CDR2 sequences are SQVTM and ANQGSEA. V shed 5 bases and J shed 1 base, with 12 bases lying between them. This CDR3 has 14 amino acids. CDR3 in amino acids: CSVSQGGAKNIQYF. In DNA, the CDR3 is TGCAGCGTTTCCCAAGGGGGGGCCAAAAACATTCAGTACTTC.

J is TRBJ2-1 and V is TRBV2, with TRBD2 matching over 10 bases. The trim removed 5 bases at V and 3 bases at J, leaving 4 bases unmatched. Germline V gene data show CDR1 as SNHLY and CDR2 as FYNNEI. The CDR3 covers 15 residues. The DNA of the CDR3 is TGTGCCAGCAGTCTACTAGCGGGGAGCTACAATGAGCAGTTCTTC. Protein product: CASSLLAGSYNEQFF.

V and J are TRBV29-1 and TRBJ1-1; possibly TRBD1 for D (6 bases). With 4 bases removed from V and 3 bases from J, the gap between germline ends came to 15 bases. The CDR3 loop spans 14 amino acids. The V gene's germline CDR1 is SQVTM and CDR2 ANQGSEA. CDR3 sequence: CSVGVRGPDTEAFF. As DNA, the CDR3 is TGCAGCGTTGGGGTCAGGGGTCCAGACACTGAAGCTTTCTTT. The full variable domain, rest sourced from reference TRBV29-1 and TRBJ1-1, is SAVISQKPSRDICQRGTSLTIQCQVDSQVTMMFWYRQQPGQSLTLIATANQGSEATYESGFVIDKFPISRPNLTFSTLTVSNMSPEDSSIYLCSVGVRGPDTEAFFGQGTRLTVV.

The V gene is TRBV29-1, the J gene TRBJ2-7, with D possibly TRBD1 on 6 matching bases. This CDR3 has 12 amino acids. Trimming shortened V by 4 bases and J by 2 bases, and 9 bases separated the two germline ends. Germline-derived CDR1 and CDR2 are SQVTM and ANQGSEA. CDR3 DNA sequence: TGCAGCGTTGTGACAGGACCCTACGAGCAGTACTTC. Its protein is CSVVTGPYEQYF.

CDR3 residues: CASSHPGQTVAAFF. The CDR3 nucleotides are TGCGCCAGCAGCCACCCCGGACAAACGGTGGCGGCTTTCTTT. The gene calls are TRBV4-1 and TRBJ1-1; perhaps TRBD1 as D (5 bases). V gave up 3 bases and J gave up 11 bases, with 19 bases separating them. The CDR3 length is 14 residues. Germline lookup yields CDR1 MGHRA and CDR2 YSYEKL.

The V call is TRBV7-8, the J call TRBJ2-7; no reliable D call. CDR1 is SGHVS, CDR2 FQNEAQ, per germline. The CDR3 loop spans 14 amino acids. The ends were cut back, 3 bases at V and 0 bases at J, with 9 bases in the middle. The CDR3 DNA sequence: TGTGCCAGCAGCTTGGGTGAAGGCTCCTACGAGCAGTACTTC. Its translation: CASSLGEGSYEQYF. Looking up the rest from reference TRBV7-8 and TRBJ2-7 gives the full variable domain: GAGVSQSPRYKVAKRGQDVALRCDPISGHVSLFWYQQALGQGPEFLTYFQNEAQLDKSGLPSDRFFAERPEGSVSTLKIQRTQQEDSAVYLCASSLGEGSYEQYFGPGTRLTVT.

This clone was detected a few times. This chain links TRBV7-8 with TRBJ1-1; the D is unclear. V was trimmed by 6 bases and J by 8 bases, leaving 13 bases between them. CDR1 and CDR2 (germline): SGHVS, FQNEAQ. The CDR3 extends over 12 amino acids. The CDR3, as DNA: TGTGCCAGCAGTCCCGCGGCCGGGGAAGCTTTCTTT. Residues: CASSPAAGEAFF.

In its sample, this clone was seen a few times. The genes are TRBV29-1 and TRBJ1-1, with a tentative D call TRBD1 (6 bases). The V gene lost 6 bases and the J gene lost 6 bases, with 14 bases spanning the gap. Germline values: CDR1 SQVTM, CDR2 ANQGSEA. This CDR3 has 12 amino acids. CDR3 nucleotides: TGCAGCGTAGTCACAGGGATTGCTGAAGCTTTCTTT. Encoded protein: CSVVTGIAEAFF.

This clone was seen just once. The rearrangement joins TRBV30 to TRBJ1-1; D is unresolved. The germline gives CDR1 GTSNPN, CDR2 SVGIG (reference sequence). The CDR3 totals 13 residues. Trimming removed 1 base at V and 2 bases at J, with 8 bases between. The CDR3 sequence is CAWSGLRNTEAFF. CDR3 nucleotide sequence: TGTGCCTGGAGTGGACTGAGAAACACTGAAGCTTTCTTT.

This chain connects TRBV2 to TRBJ1-5; D gene ambiguous. The CDR3 extends over 15 amino acids. Trimming left V 0 bases short and J 3 bases short, with 9 bases between. Germline V gives CDR1 SNHLY, CDR2 FYNNEI. Written as DNA, the CDR3 is TGTGCCAGCAGTGAAGCACAGACCTTCAATCAGCCCCAGCATTTT. This translates into CASSEAQTFNQPQHF.

The sample holds a few counts of this clone. V is TRBV29-1 and J is TRBJ2-3, with unresolved D. V was cut by 5 bases and J by 8 bases, with 17 bases left in between. The CDR3 has 13 residues. Germline V lookup: CDR1 SQVTM, CDR2 ANQGSEA. The CDR3 reads CSVPYQSAGTQYF. The CDR3 coding sequence is TGCAGCGTTCCTTACCAGTCGGCCGGTACGCAGTATTTT.

This clone was seen ten or more times. The genes are TRBV19 and TRBJ1-1; D call uncertain. This CDR3 has 14 residues. Germline CDR1 is LNHDA and CDR2 is SQIVND (reference sequence). Trimming took 1 base from V and 1 from J, leaving 7 bases between them. The chain's CDR3 is CASSIVQTNTEAFF. Here the CDR3 DNA reads TGTGCCAGTAGTATAGTGCAGACGAACACTGAAGCTTTCTTT.

The chain couples TRBV5-8 to TRBJ1-6, with TRBD1 matching over 11 bases. The CDR3 is 15 amino acids. V was pared by 5 bases and J by 10 bases, with 8 bases of the junction left unmatched. Germline V lookup: CDR1 SGHTS, CDR2 YDEGEE. CDR3 region: CASSLPGQGVSPLHF. The CDR3 DNA reads as TGTGCCAGCAGTTTACCGGGACAGGGGGTCTCACCCCTCCACTTT.

This clone was counted many times. The CDR3 here is CASRPCPVAGSSYNEQFF. In DNA form, the CDR3 reads TGTGCAAGTCGCCCCTGCCCTGTAGCGGGGAGCTCCTACAATGAGCAGTTCTTC. The genes are TRBV12-2 and TRBJ2-1; the table's D call, TRBD2, was not checked against the DNA. TRBV12-2 is described as a pseudogene. The CDR3 is made up of 18 amino acids.

This clone was observed a few times. This chain uses TRBV11-2 with TRBJ2-5; 9 bases agree with TRBD2. This CDR3 is 17 amino acids long. V dropped 0 bases and J dropped 8; count of bases not matched to a gene: 13. The germline V gene has CDR1 SGHAT and CDR2 FQNNGV. CDR3 DNA sequence: TGTGCCAGCAGCTTAGATTATTTCGAGTTAGCGGGGGACACCCAGTACTTC. Its translation is CASSLDYFELAGDTQYF.

V usage is TRBV29-1 and J usage is TRBJ2-5; TRBD1 matches at 8 bases. The CDR3 covers 14 residues. Germline CDR1 and CDR2: SQVTM and ANQGSEA. V trimming: 4 bases; J trimming: 5 bases; junction bases outside the gene matches: 9. DNA for the CDR3: TGCAGCGTTGCGTCGGCAGGGGGCAGGGAGACCCAGTACTTC. Its translation is CSVASAGGRETQYF.

This clone was recorded a few times. The chain links TRBV5-6 to TRBJ2-7; TRBD1 agrees at 9 bases. CDR3 size: 14 residues. The germline V gene encodes CDR1 SGHDT and CDR2 YYEEEE. V lost 3 bases, J lost 4 bases, and 5 bases stayed unmatched. The CDR3 DNA is TGTGCCAGCAGCTCGGGACAGGGTATGTACGAGCAGTACTTC. Protein sequence: CASSSGQGMYEQYF.

The chain uses TRBV11-2 and TRBJ2-2; D is unresolved. The CDR3 spans 14 residues. V was shortened by 3 bases and J by 1 base, with 6 bases between the two germline ends. Per germline, CDR1 SGHAT and CDR2 FQNNGV. The CDR3 reads CASSLSKNTGELFF. The CDR3 nucleotides read TGTGCCAGCAGCTTGAGTAAGAACACCGGGGAGCTGTTTTTT.

The chain recombines TRBV7-2 with TRBJ2-2; 7 positions match TRBD2. Per germline, CDR1 SGHTA and CDR2 FQGNSA. The CDR3 covers 15 residues. The J segment lost 6 bases and the V segment lost 5 bases, leaving 9 bases of the junction unmatched. The DNA for the CDR3 is TGTGCCAGCAGCAACCCCGGGGGAGGGGCCGGGGAGCTGTTTTTT. Protein sequence: CASSNPGGGAGELFF.

The chain links TRBV5-1 to TRBJ2-3, with D unresolved. Germline values: CDR1 SGHRS, CDR2 YFSETQ. V was trimmed by 1 base and J by 0 bases, leaving 9 bases between them. The CDR3 extends over 15 amino acids. CDR3 nucleotide sequence: TGCGCCAGCAGCTTGAGCCAGATGAGCACAGATACGCAGTATTTT. Its translation: CASSLSQMSTDTQYF.

This clone has a handful of counts. The chain couples TRBV10-1 to TRBJ2-7; TRBD1 aligns across 7 bases. Trimming took 9 bases from V and 0 from J; bases not matched to a gene: 5. There are 13 residues in the CDR3. From germline, CDR1 is WNHNN and CDR2 SYGVQD (reference sequence). The CDR3 sequence: CASLDRFSYEQYF. As DNA, the CDR3 is TGCGCCAGTTTGGACAGGTTCTCCTACGAGCAGTACTTC.

This chain uses TRBV29-1 with TRBJ2-5; no clear D. The CDR3 consists of 13 residues. The germline V gene has CDR1 SQVTM and CDR2 ANQGSEA. V shed 4 bases and J shed 2 bases, with 11 bases lying between them. This CDR3 reads CSVAQAVQETQYF. CDR3 in DNA: TGCAGCGTTGCCCAGGCAGTTCAAGAGACCCAGTACTTC. The full variable domain, its missing parts supplied by reference TRBV29-1 and TRBJ2-5, is SAVISQKPSRDICQRGTSLTIQCQVDSQVTMMFWYRQQPGQSLTLIATANQGSEATYESGFVIDKFPISRPNLTFSTLTVSNMSPEDSSIYLCSVAQAVQETQYFGPGTRLLVL.

The chain employs TRBV5-6 and TRBJ2-3; TRBD2 agrees at 8 bases. The CDR3 is made up of 16 amino acids. Germline lookup yields CDR1 SGHDT and CDR2 YYEEEE. V lost 0 bases to trimming and J lost 5 bases; unmatched junction nucleotides: 8. CDR3 protein: CASSLEGGTRVDTQYF. DNA for the CDR3: TGTGCCAGCAGCTTGGAAGGAGGGACTAGGGTAGATACGCAGTATTTT.

This clone was found a few times. This rearrangement joins TRBV27 to TRBJ2-4; D not resolved. The CDR3 spans 14 residues. Trimming took off 6 bases at V and 2 bases at J, with 11 bases between the two ends. CDR1 is MNHEY and CDR2 is SMNVEV in the germline V gene (reference sequence). In nucleotides, the CDR3 is TGTGCCAGCAGAGGAGAGTTGTCCAAAAACATTCAGTACTTC. Encoded protein: CASRGELSKNIQYF.

The chain couples TRBV30 to TRBJ2-1; 8 nucleotides align to TRBD2. V was clipped by 2 bases and J by 4 bases; unmatched bases: 10. The CDR3 is made up of 16 amino acids. From germline, CDR1 is GTSNPN and CDR2 SVGIG (reference sequence). The CDR3 nucleotides read TGTGCCTGGAGTAGGAATAGCGGGATTCGATACAATGAGCAGTTCTTC. Translation gives CAWSRNSGIRYNEQFF.

The chain carries TRBV29-1 and TRBJ2-7; no firm D call. V was shortened by 7 bases and J by 1 base, with 17 bases between the two germline ends. Per germline, CDR1 SQVTM and CDR2 ANQGSEA. This CDR3 contains 14 residues. The chain's CDR3 is CSAAYGSSSYEQYF. The CDR3 nucleotides read TGCAGCGCTGCTTATGGATCCAGTTCCTACGAGCAGTACTTC.